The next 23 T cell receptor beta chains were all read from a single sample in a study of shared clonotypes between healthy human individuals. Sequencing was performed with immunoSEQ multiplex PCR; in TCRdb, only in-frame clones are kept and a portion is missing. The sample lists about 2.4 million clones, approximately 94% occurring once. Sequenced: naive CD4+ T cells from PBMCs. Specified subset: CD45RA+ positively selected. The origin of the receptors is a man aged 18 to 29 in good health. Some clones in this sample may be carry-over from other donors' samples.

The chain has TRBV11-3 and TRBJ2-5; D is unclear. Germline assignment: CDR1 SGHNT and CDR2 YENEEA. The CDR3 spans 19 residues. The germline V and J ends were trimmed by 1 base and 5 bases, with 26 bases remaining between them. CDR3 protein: CASSLVRARYSGRRETQYF. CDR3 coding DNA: TGTGCCAGCAGCTTAGTTCGCGCACGCTATTCCGGGCGACGGGAGACCCAGTACTTC.

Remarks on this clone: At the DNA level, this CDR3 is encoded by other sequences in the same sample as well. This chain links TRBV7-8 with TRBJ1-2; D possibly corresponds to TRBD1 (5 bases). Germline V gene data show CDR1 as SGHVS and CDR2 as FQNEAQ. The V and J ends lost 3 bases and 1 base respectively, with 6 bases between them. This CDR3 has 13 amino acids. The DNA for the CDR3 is TGTGCCAGCAGCTTGGGGGGTAACTATGGCTACACCTTC. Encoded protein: CASSLGGNYGYTF.

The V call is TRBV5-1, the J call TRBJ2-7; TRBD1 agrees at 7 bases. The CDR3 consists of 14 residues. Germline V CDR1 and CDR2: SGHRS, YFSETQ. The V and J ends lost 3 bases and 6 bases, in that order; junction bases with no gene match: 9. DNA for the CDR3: TGCGCCAGCAGCTGGGACAGCCAGGTCTCCGAGCAGTACTTC. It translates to CASSWDSQVSEQYF.

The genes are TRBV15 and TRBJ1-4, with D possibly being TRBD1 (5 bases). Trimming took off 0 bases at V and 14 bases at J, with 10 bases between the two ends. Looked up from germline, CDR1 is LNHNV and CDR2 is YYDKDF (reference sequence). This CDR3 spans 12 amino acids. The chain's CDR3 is CATSREPGRLFF. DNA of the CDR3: TGTGCCACCAGCAGAGAACCGGGACGGCTGTTTTTT.

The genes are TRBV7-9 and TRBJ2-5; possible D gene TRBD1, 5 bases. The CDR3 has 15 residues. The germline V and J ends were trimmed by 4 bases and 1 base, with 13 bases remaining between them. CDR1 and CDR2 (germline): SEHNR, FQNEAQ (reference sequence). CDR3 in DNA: TGTGCCAGCAGCTCAACGGCAGGGCCCCAAGAGACCCAGTACTTC. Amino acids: CASSSTAGPQETQYF. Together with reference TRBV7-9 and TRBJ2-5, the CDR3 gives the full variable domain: DTGVSQNPRHKITKRGQNVTFRCDPISEHNRLYWYRQTLGQGPEFLTYFQNEAQLEKSRLLSDRFSAERPKGSFSTLEIQRTEQGDSAMYLCASSSTAGPQETQYFGPGTRLLVL.

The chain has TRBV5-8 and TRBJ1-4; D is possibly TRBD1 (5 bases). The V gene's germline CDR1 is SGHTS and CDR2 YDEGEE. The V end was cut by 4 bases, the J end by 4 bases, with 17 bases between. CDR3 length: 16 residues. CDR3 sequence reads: CASSLDIGTGNEKLFF. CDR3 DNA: TGTGCCAGCAGCCTCGACATTGGGACCGGTAATGAAAAACTGTTTTTT.

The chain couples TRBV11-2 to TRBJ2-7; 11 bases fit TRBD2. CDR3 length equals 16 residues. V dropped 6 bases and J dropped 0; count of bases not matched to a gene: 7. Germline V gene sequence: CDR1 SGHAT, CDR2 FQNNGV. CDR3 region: CASSYGTSGFSYEQYF. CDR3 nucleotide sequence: TGTGCCAGCAGTTACGGGACTAGCGGCTTCTCCTACGAGCAGTACTTC.

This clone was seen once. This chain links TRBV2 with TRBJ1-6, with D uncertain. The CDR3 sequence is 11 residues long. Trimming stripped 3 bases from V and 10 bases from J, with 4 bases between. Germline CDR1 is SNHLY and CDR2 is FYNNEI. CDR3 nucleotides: TGTGCCAGCAGTGAGCAATCACCCCTCCACTTT. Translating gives CASSEQSPLHF.

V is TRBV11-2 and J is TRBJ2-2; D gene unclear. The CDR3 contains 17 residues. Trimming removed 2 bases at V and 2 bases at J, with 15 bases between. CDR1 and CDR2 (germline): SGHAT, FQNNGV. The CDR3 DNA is TGTGCCAGCAGCTTATCGCCAGCTACAACTAACACCGGGGAGCTGTTTTTT. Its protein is CASSLSPATTNTGELFF.

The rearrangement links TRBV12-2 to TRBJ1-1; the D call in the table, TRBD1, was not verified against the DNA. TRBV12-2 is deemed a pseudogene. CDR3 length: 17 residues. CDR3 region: CASRQDRRQGPGTEAFF. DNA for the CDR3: TGTGCAAGTCGCCAAGACCGCCGACAGGGCCCGGGCACTGAAGCTTTCTTT.

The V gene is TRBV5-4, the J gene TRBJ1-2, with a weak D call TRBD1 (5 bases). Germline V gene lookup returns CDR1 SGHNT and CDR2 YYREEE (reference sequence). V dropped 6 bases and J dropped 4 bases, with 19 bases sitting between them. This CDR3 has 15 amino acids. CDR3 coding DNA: TGTGCCAGCAAAAACGGGGCAGCAACTTTCTATGGCTACACCTTC. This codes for CASKNGAATFYGYTF.

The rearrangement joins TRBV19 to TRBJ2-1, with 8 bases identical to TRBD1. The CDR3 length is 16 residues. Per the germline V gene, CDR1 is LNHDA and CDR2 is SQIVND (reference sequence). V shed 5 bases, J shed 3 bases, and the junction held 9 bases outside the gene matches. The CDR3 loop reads CASSSVGGQDYNEQFF. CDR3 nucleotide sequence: TGTGCCAGTAGTTCCGTCGGGGGACAGGACTACAATGAGCAGTTCTTC.

The CDR3 sequence: CASSNGLPSGNTIYF. CDR3 nucleotides: TGTGCCAGCAGTAACGGTCTACCCTCTGGAAACACCATATATTTT. The J gene is TRBJ1-3, the V gene TRBV7-9, with D unclear. V gave up 6 bases and J gave up 0 bases, with 12 bases separating them. CDR1 and CDR2 from the germline V gene are SEHNR and FQNEAQ (reference sequence). The CDR3 sequence is 15 residues long.

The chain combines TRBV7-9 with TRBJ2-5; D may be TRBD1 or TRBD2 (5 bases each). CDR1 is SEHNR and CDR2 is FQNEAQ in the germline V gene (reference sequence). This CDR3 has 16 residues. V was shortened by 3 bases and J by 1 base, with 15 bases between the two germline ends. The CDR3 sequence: CASSLTSGAGQETQYF. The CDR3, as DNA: TGTGCCAGCAGCTTGACATCCGGGGCGGGCCAAGAGACCCAGTACTTC.

The CDR3 nucleotides are TGCGCCAGCAGCATGGACAGGGGGTCTGGGGCCAACGTCCTGACTTTC. This sequence encodes CASSMDRGSGANVLTF. The chain carries TRBV5-1 and TRBJ2-6; 10 nucleotides align to TRBD1. Germline assignment: CDR1 SGHRS and CDR2 YFSETQ. CDR3 length: 16 residues. V lost 4 bases and J lost 1; bases outside the gene matches: 2. Filled out from reference TRBV5-1 and TRBJ2-6, the complete variable domain reads KAGVTQTPRYLIKTRGQQVTLSCSPISGHRSVSWYQQTPGQGLQFLFEYFSETQRNKGNFPGRFSGRQFSNSRSEMNVSTLELGDSALYLCASSMDRGSGANVLTFGAGSRLTVL.

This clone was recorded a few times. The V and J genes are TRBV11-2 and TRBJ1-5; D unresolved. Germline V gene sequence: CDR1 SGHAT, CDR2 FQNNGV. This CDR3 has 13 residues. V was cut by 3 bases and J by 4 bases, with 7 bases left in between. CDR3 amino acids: CASSFTPNQPQHF. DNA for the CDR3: TGTGCCAGCAGCTTCACCCCGAATCAGCCCCAGCATTTT.

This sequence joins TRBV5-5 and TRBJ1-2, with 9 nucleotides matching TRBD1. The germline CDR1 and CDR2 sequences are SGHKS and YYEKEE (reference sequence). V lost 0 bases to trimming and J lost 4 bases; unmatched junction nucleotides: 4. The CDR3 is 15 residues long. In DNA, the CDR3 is TGTGCCAGCAGCTTGGGTTGGGACAGGGCCTATGGCTACACCTTC. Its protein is CASSLGWDRAYGYTF.

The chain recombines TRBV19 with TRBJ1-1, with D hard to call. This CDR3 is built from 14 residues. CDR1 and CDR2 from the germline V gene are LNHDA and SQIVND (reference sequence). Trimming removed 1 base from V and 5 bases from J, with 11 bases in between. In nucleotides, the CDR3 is TGTGCCAGTAGTATAGGCCTTCGTGGGACTGAAGCTTTCTTT. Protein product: CASSIGLRGTEAFF.

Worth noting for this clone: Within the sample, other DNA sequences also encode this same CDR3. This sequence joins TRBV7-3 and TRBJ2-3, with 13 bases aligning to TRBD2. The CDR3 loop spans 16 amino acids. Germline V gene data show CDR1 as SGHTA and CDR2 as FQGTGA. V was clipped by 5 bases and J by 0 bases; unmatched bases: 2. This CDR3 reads CASSRGLAGSTDTQYF. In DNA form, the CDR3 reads TGTGCCAGCAGCCGGGGACTAGCGGGGAGCACAGATACGCAGTATTTT.

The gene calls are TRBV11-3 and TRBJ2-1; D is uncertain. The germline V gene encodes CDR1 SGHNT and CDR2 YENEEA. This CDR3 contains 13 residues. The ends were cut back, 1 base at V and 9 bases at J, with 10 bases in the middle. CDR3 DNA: TGTGCCAGCAGCTTAGTCAACCCGGGTGAGCAGTTCTTC. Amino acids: CASSLVNPGEQFF. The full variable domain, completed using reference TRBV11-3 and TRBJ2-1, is EAGVVQSPRYKIIEKKQPVAFWCNPISGHNTLYWYLQNLGQGPELLIRYENEEAVDDSQLPKDRFSAERLKGVDSTLKIQPAELGDSAVYLCASSLVNPGEQFFGPGTRLTVL.

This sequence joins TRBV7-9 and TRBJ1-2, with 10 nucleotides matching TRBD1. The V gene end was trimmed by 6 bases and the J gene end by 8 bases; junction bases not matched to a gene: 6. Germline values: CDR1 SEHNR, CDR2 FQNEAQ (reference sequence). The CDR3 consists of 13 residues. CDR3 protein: CASRTGTGVGYTF. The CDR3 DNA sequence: TGTGCCAGCAGGACCGGGACAGGGGTCGGCTACACCTTC.

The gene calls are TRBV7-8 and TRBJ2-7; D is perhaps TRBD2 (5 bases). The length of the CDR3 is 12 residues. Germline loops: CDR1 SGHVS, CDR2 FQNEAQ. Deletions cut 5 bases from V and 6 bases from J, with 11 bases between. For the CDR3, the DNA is TGTGCCAGCAGCCTCGGGAAGGGCGAGCAGTACTTC. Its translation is CASSLGKGEQYF. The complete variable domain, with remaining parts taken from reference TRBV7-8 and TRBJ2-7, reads GAGVSQSPRYKVAKRGQDVALRCDPISGHVSLFWYQQALGQGPEFLTYFQNEAQLDKSGLPSDRFFAERPEGSVSTLKIQRTQQEDSAVYLCASSLGKGEQYFGPGTRLTVT.

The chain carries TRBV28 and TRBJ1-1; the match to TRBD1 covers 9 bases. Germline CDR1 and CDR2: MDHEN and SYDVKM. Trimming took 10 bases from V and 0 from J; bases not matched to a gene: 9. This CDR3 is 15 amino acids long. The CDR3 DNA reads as TGTGCCACTAAGAGGACAGGGGCTATGAACACTGAAGCTTTCTTT. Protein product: CATKRTGAMNTEAFF. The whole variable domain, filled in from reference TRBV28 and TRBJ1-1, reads DVKVTQSSRYLVKRTGEKVFLECVQDMDHENMFWYRQDPGLGLRLIYFSYDVKMKEKGDIPEGYSVSREKKERFSLILESASTNQTSMYLCATKRTGAMNTEAFFGQGTRLTVV.